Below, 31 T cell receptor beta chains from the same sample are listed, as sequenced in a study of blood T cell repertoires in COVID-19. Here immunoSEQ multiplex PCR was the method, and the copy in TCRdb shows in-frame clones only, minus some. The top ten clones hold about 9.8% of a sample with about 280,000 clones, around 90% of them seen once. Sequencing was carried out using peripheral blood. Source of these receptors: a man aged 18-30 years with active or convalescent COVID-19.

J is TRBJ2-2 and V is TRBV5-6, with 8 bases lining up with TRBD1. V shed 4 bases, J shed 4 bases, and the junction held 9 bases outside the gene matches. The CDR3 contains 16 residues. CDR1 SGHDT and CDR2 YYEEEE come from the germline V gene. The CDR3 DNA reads TGTGCCAGCAGCCCGGGACAGGTTCTTGTCACCGGGGAGCTGTTTTTT. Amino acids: CASSPGQVLVTGELFF.

The CDR3, as DNA: TGTGCCAGCAGCCCACACGGGACAGAAATCAACACCATATATTTT. As protein: CASSPHGTEINTIYF. The chain employs TRBV9 and TRBJ1-3, with TRBD1 matching over 7 bases. CDR1 is SGDLS, CDR2 YYNGEE, per germline. The CDR3 runs to 15 residues. Trimming removed 4 bases from V and 7 bases from J; junction bases left unmatched: 11.

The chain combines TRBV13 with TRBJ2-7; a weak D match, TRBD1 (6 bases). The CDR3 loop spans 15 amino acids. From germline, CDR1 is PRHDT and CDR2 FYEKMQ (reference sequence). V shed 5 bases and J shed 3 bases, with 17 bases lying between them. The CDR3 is CASSVSGTPVYEQYF. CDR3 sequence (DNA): TGTGCCAGCAGCGTCTCCGGGACACCAGTCTACGAGCAGTACTTC. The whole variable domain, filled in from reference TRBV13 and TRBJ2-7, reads AAGVIQSPRHLIKEKRETATLKCYPIPRHDTVYWYQQGPGQDPQFLISFYEKMQSDKGSIPDRFSAQQFSDYHSELNMSSLELGDSALYFCASSVSGTPVYEQYFGPGTRLTVT.

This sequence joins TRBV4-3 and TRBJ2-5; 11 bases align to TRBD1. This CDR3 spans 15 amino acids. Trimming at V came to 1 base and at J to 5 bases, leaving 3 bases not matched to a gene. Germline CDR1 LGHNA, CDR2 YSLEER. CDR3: CASSQGTGGRETQYF. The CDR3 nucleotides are TGCGCCAGCAGCCAAGGGACAGGGGGCAGGGAGACCCAGTACTTC.

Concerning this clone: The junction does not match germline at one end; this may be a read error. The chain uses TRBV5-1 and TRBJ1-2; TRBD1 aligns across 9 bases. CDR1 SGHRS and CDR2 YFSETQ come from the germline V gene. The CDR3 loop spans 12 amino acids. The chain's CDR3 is CASSLGYGTGYF. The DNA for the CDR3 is TGCGCCAGCAGCTTGGGTTACGGGACAGGGTACTTC.

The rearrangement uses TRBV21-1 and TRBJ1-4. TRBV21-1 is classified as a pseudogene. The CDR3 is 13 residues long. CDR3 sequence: CASTRATNEKLFF. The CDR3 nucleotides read TGTGCCAGCACAAGAGCAACTAATGAAAAACTGTTTTTT.

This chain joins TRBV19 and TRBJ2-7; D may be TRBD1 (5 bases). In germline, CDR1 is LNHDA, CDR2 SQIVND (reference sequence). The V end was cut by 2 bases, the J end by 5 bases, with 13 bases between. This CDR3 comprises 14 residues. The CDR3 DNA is TGTGCCAGTAGTATAATAGGGGCAGCCCACGAGCAGTACTTC. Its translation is CASSIIGAAHEQYF.

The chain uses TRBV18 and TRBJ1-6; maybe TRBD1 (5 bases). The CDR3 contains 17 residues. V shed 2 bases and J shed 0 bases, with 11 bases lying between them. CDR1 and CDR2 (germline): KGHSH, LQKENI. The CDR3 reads CASSPLGRASYNSPLHF. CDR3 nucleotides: TGTGCCAGCTCACCATTGGGCAGGGCCTCCTATAATTCACCCCTCCACTTT.

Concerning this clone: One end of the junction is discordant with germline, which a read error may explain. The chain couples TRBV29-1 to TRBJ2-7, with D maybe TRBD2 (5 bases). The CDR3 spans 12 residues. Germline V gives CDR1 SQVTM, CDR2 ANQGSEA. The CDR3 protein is CNVGMGAYEQYF. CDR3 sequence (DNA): TGCAACGTTGGGATGGGAGCCTACGAGCAGTACTTC.

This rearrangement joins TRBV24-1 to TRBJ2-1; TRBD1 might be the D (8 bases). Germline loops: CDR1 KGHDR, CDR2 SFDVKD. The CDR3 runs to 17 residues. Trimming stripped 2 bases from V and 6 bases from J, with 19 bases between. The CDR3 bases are TGTGCCACCAGTGATTGTGGAGCGGGACAGGCGCCCAATGAGCAGTTCTTC. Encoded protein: CATSDCGAGQAPNEQFF.

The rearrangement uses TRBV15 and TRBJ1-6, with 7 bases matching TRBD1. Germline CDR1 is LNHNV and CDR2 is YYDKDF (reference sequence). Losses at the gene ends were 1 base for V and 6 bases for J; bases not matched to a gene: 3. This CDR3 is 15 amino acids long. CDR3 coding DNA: TGTGCCACCAGCAGAGGCCGACAGGGTAATTCACCCCTCCACTTT. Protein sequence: CATSRGRQGNSPLHF.

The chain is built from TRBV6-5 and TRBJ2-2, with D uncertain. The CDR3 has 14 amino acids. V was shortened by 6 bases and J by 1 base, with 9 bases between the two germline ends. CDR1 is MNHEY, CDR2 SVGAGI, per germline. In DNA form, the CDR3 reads TGTGCCAGCAGGCCGTTTAGGAACACCGGGGAGCTGTTTTTT. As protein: CASRPFRNTGELFF.

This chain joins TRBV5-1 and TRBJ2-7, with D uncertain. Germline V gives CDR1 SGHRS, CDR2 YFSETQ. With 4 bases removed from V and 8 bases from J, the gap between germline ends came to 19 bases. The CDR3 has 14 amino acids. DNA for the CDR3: TGCGCCAGCAGCCACCAAGCAGTCCTGAGGAAGCAGTACTTC. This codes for CASSHQAVLRKQYF.

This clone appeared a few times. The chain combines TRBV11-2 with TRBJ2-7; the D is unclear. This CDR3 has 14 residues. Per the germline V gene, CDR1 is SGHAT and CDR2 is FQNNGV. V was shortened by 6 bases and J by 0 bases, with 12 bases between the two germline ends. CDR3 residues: CASSPNTVSYEQYF. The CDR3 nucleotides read TGTGCCAGCAGTCCGAACACAGTCTCCTACGAGCAGTACTTC. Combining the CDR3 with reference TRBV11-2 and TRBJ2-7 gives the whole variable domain EAGVAQSPRYKIIEKRQSVAFWCNPISGHATLYWYQQILGQGPKLLIQFQNNGVVDDSQLPKDRFSAERLKGVDSTLKIQPAKLEDSAVYLCASSPNTVSYEQYFGPGTRLTVT.

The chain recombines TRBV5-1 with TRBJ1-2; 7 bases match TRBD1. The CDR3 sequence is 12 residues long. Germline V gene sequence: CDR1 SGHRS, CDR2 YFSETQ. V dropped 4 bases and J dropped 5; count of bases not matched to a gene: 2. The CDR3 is CASSGDRYGYTF. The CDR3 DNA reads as TGCGCCAGCAGCGGGGACAGATATGGCTACACCTTC.

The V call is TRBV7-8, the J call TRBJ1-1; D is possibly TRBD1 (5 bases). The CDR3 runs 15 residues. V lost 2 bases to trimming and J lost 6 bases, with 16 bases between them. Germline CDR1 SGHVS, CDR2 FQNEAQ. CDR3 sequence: CASSLIGQGHPEAFF. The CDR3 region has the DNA TGTGCCAGCAGCTTAATCGGGCAGGGCCATCCTGAAGCTTTCTTT.

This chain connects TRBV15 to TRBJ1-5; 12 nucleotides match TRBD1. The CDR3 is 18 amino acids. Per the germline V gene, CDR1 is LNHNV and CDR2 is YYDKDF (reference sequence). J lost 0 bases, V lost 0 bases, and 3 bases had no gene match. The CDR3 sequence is CATSRDPGQGASNQPQHF. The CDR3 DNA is TGTGCCACCAGCAGAGATCCGGGACAGGGGGCTAGCAATCAGCCCCAGCATTTT.

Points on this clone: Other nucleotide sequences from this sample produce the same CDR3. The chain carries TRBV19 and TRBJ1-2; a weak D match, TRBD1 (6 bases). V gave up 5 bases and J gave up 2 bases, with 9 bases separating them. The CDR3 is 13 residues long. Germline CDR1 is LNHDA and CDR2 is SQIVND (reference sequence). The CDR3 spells CASSPGQNYGYTF. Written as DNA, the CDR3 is TGTGCCAGTAGTCCGGGACAAAACTATGGCTACACCTTC.

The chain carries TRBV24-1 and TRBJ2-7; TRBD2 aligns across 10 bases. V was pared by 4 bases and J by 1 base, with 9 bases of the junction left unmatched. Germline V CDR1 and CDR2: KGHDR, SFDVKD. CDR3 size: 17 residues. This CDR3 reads CATSDRPTSGASYEQYF. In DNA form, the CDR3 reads TGTGCCACCAGTGACCGCCCTACTAGCGGGGCTTCCTACGAGCAGTACTTC.

This CDR3 reads CASSLTRDTEAFF. The DNA of the CDR3 is TGTGCCAGCAGCTTGACCCGGGACACTGAAGCTTTCTTT. The chain recombines TRBV2 with TRBJ1-1; D remains ambiguous. Germline-derived CDR1 and CDR2 are SNHLY and FYNNEI. This CDR3 spans 13 amino acids. Trimming removed 6 bases from V and 3 bases from J, with 11 bases in between.

The CDR3 DNA is TGCGCCAGCAGCCAAGCTTCGACATCTAGCACAGATACGCAGTATTTT. Translated: CASSQASTSSTDTQYF. This sequence joins TRBV4-1 and TRBJ2-3; D is undetermined. The CDR3 has 16 amino acids. The germline CDR1 and CDR2 sequences are MGHRA and YSYEKL. Trimming removed 1 base at V and 0 bases at J, with 11 bases between.

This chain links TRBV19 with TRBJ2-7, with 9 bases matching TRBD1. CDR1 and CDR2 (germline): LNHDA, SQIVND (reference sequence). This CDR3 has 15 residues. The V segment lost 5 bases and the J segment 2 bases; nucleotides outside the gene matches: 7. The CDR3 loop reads CASSPGTGPTYEQYF. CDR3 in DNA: TGTGCCAGTAGTCCCGGGACAGGGCCTACCTACGAGCAGTACTTC.

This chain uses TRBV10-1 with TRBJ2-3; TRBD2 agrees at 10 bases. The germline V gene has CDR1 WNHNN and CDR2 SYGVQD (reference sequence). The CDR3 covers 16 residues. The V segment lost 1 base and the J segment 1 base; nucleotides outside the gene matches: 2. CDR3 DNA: TGCGCCAGCAGTGAGTTAGCGGGGGGTCGCACAGATACGCAGTATTTT. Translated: CASSELAGGRTDTQYF.

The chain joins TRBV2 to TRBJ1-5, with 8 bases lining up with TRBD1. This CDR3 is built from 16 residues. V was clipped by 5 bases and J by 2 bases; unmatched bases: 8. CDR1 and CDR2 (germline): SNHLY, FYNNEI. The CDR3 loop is CASSSNQGAGNQPQHF. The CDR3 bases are TGTGCCAGCAGTTCGAATCAGGGGGCCGGCAATCAGCCCCAGCATTTT.

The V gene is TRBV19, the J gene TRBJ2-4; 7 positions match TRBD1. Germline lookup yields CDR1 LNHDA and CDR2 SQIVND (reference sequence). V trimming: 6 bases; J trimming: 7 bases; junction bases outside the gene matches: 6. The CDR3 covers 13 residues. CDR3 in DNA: TGTGCCAGTAGCCCGACAGGGTATAACATTCAGTACTTC. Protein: CASSPTGYNIQYF.

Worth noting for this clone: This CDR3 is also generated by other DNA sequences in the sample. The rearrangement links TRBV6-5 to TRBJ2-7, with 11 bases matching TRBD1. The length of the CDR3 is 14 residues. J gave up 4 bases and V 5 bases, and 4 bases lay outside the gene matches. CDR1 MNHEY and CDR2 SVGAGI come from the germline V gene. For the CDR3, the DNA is TGTGCCAGCAGTCCAGGACAGGGGGCGTACGAGCAGTACTTC. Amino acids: CASSPGQGAYEQYF.

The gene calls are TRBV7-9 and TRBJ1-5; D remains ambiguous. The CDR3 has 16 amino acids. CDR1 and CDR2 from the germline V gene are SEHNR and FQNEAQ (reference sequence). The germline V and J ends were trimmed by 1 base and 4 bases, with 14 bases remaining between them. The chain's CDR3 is CASSLDGTAGNQPQHF. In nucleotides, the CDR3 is TGTGCCAGCAGCTTAGATGGTACGGCCGGGAATCAGCCCCAGCATTTT.

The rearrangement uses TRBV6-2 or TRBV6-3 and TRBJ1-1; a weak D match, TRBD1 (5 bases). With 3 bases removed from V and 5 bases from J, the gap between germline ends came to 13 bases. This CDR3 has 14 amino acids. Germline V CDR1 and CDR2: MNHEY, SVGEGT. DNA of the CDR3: TGTGCCAGCAGTTATTACAAGGGGAGGACTGAAGCTTTCTTT. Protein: CASSYYKGRTEAFF.

The CDR3 DNA follows: TGCGCCAGCAGCCAAACTAGCGACTCCTACAATGAGCAGTTCTTC. Translated: CASSQTSDSYNEQFF. J is TRBJ2-1 and V is TRBV4-1; 7 bases map to TRBD2. The CDR3 consists of 15 residues. With 2 bases clipped from V and 0 bases from J, the junction kept 1 base outside the gene matches. Germline values: CDR1 MGHRA, CDR2 YSYEKL.

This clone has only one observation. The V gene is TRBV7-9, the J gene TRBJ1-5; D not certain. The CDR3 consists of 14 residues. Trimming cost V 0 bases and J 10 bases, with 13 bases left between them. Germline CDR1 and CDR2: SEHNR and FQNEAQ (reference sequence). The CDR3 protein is CASSLAPSEFPQHF. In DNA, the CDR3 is TGTGCCAGCAGCTTAGCCCCCAGCGAGTTTCCCCAGCATTTT.

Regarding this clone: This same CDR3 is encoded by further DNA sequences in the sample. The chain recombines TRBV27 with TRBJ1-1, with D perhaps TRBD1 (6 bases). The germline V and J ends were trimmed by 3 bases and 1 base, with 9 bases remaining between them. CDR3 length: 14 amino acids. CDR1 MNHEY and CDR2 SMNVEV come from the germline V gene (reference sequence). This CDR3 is CASSLLQGNTEAFF. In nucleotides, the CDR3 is TGTGCCAGCAGTTTGTTACAGGGGAACACTGAAGCTTTCTTT.